This TCR beta chain was profiled in a study of cytomegalovirus exposure and HLA in healthy donors. Each of the donors was a healthy bone marrow donor. Findings and limits, study-wide: 150 to 200 TCR beta chains were listed as cytomegalovirus-associated. A link between a missense DCLRE1C variant and TCR beta V- and J-gene trimming emerged from a later analysis.

After removal of 0 bases from V and 5 bases from J, the junction contained 11 bases not matched to a gene. Germline loops: CDR1 SGHDT, CDR2 YYEEEE. The CDR3 is 18 amino acids. Remarks on this clone: The antigen is unknown.

PCR used 60 Vbeta primers and 13 Jbeta primers. Here immunoSEQ multiplex PCR was the method, and the copy in TCRdb shows in-frame clones only, minus some. The sample shows 75,000 to 80,000 clones, 78% of them seen only once. The rearrangement uses TRBV5-6 and TRBJ2-1; 10 bases are shared with TRBD2. Sequenced: PBMCs. The receptor's source is a man aged 40-55 years in good health and CMV-seronegative. The CDR3 DNA is TGTGCCAGCAGCTTGGCCACGAGCGGGAGGGCCGGCGACAATGAGCAGTTCTTC. Translating it yields CASSLATSGRAGDNEQFF.